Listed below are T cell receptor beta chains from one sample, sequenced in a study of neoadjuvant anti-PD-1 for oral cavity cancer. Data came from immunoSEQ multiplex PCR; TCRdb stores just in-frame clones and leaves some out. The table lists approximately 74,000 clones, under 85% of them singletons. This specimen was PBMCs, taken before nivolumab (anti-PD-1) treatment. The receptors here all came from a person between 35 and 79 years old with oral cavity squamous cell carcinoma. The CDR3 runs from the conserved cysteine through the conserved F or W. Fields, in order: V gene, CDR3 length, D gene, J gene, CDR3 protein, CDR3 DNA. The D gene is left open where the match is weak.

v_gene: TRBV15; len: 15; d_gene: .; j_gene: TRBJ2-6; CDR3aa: CATSRGGLGANVLTF; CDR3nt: TGTGCCACCAGCAGAGGGGGCTTAGGGGCCAACGTCCTGACTTTC
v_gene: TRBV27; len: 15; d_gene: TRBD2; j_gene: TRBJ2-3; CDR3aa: CASSFRLAGADTQYF; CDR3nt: TGTGCCAGCAGTTTTAGGCTAGCGGGAGCAGATACGCAGTATTTT
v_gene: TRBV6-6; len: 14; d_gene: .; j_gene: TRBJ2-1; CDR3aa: CASRPRSAVGEQFF; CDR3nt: TGTGCCAGCAGACCCCGGTCCGCCGTCGGTGAGCAGTTCTTC
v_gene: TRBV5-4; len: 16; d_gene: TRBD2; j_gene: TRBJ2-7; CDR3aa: CASSLPGGGTVYEQYF; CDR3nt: TGTGCCAGCAGCTTACCGGGGGGGGGCACAGTGTACGAGCAGTACTTC
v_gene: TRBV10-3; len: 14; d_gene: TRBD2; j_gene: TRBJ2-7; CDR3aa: CAISELAGPYEQYF; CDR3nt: TGTGCCATCAGCGAACTAGCGGGCCCTTACGAGCAGTACTTC
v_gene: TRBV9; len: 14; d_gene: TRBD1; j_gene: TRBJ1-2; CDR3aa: CASSVDRGQYGYTF; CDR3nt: TGTGCCAGCAGCGTAGACAGGGGGCAGTATGGCTACACCTTC
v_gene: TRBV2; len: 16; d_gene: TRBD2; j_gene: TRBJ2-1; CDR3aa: CASSGGPGGFGNEQFF; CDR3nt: TGTGCCAGCAGTGGGGGACCGGGAGGGTTTGGCAATGAGCAGTTCTTC
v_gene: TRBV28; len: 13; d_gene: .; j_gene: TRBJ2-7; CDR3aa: CASSWEGSYEQYF; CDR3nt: TGTGCCAGCAGTTGGGAAGGCTCCTACGAGCAGTACTTC
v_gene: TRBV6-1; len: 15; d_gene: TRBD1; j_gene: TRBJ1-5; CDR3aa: CASTEQGFSNQPQHF; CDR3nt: TGTGCCAGCACCGAACAGGGGTTTAGCAATCAGCCCCAGCATTTT
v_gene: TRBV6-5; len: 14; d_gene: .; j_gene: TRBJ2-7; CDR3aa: CASSYLASSYEQYF; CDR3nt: TGTGCCAGCAGTTACTTGGCTAGCTCCTACGAGCAGTACTTC
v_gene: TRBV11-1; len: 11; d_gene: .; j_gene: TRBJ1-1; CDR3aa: CASSLVTEAFF; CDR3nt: TGTGCCAGCAGCTTAGTCACTGAAGCTTTCTTT